The 7 T cell receptor beta chains presented below share a single source sample, sequenced in a study of blood T cell repertoires in COVID-19. The repertoire was sequenced with immunoSEQ multiplex PCR; TCRdb's copy has only in-frame clones and lacks some. Of approximately 52,000 clones listed, 65% to 90% are singletons. The sample comprised peripheral blood. The origin of the receptors is a human donor in a cohort sampled during active COVID-19.

The chain has TRBV5-1 and TRBJ2-5, with TRBD1 matching over 11 bases. The junction had 7 bases not matched to a gene; V was cut back by 7 bases and J by 5 bases. This CDR3 is built from 14 residues. CDR1 and CDR2 (germline): SGHRS, YFSETQ. The CDR3 region is CASFGQGARETQYF. In DNA, the CDR3 is TGCGCCAGCTTCGGACAGGGGGCGCGGGAGACCCAGTACTTC.

V gene TRBV5-1 combines with J gene TRBJ2-2, with 16 bases fitting TRBD2. Trimming cost V 4 bases and J 4 bases; bases outside gene matches: 7. Germline-derived CDR1 and CDR2 are SGHRS and YFSETQ. This CDR3 contains 18 residues. Here the CDR3 reads CASSRSGTSGRATGELFF. CDR3 sequence (DNA): TGCGCCAGCAGCCGGTCCGGGACTAGCGGGAGGGCCACCGGGGAGCTGTTTTTT.

The chain combines TRBV28 with TRBJ1-2; 7 bases line up with TRBD1. CDR1 MDHEN and CDR2 SYDVKM come from the germline V gene. V dropped 6 bases and J dropped 3; count of bases not matched to a gene: 4. The CDR3 runs to 13 residues. The CDR3 here is CASSHGTDYGYTF. The CDR3 region has the DNA TGTGCCAGCAGCCACGGGACAGACTATGGCTACACCTTC.

The gene calls are TRBV5-1 and TRBJ1-1; the D gene is possibly TRBD1 (5 bases). Germline CDR1 reads SGHRS; CDR2 reads YFSETQ. The CDR3 covers 16 residues. V was cut by 4 bases and J by 0 bases, with 16 bases left in between. The CDR3 coding sequence is TGCGCCAGCAGCCTTGGTTCTGGGGGGTTGAACACTGAAGCTTTCTTT. It specifies CASSLGSGGLNTEAFF.

The chain is built from TRBV27 and TRBJ2-5; tentatively, D is TRBD2 (6 bases). Trimming left V 3 bases short and J 5 bases short, with 16 bases between. The CDR3 totals 15 residues. Germline loops: CDR1 MNHEY, CDR2 SMNVEV (reference sequence). CDR3 DNA: TGTGCCAGCAGTTTGGGGGGTGGACGTTGGGAGACCCAGTACTTC. Protein sequence: CASSLGGGRWETQYF.

V gene TRBV19 combines with J gene TRBJ1-1; D unclear. V lost 5 bases, J lost 3 bases, and 13 bases lay in between. The CDR3 loop spans 14 amino acids. Germline loops: CDR1 LNHDA, CDR2 SQIVND (reference sequence). DNA of the CDR3: TGTGCCAGTAGTTTGGTCCCGGGGTACACTGAAGCTTTCTTT. Protein sequence: CASSLVPGYTEAFF.

The chain employs TRBV5-4 and TRBJ2-5; TRBD2 might be the D (5 bases). Germline lookup yields CDR1 SGHNT and CDR2 YYREEE (reference sequence). The CDR3 is 14 amino acids. The V end lost 4 bases, the J end lost 3 bases, and 13 bases lay between the germline ends. The CDR3 bases are TGTGCCAGCAGCAGCTCCCACGGGGAAGAGACCCAGTACTTC. The encoded protein is CASSSSHGEETQYF.